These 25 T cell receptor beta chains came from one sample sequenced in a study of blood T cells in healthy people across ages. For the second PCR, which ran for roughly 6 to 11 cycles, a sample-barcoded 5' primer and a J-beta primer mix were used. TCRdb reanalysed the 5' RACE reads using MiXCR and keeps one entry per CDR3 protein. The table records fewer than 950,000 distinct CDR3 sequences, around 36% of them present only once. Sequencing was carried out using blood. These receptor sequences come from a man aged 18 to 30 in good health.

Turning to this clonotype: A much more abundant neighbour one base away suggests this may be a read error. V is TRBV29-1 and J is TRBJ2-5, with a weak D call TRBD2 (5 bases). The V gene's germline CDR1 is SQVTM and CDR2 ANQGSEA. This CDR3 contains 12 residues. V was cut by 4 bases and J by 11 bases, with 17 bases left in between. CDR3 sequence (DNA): TGCAGCGTTGGGACTGCCTCGGGTGAGCAGTACTTC. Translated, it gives CSVGTASGEQYF.

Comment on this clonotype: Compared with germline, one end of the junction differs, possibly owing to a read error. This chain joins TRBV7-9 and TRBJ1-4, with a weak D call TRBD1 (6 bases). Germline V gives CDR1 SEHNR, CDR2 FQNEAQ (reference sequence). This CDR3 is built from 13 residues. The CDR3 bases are TGTTCCAGCAGCTTGAGGGGGTACGAAAAACTGTTTTTT. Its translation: CSSSLRGYEKLFF. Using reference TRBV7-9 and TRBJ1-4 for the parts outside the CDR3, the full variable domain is DTGVSQNPRHKITKRGQNVTFRCDPISEHNRLYWYRQTLGQGPEFLTYFQNEAQLEKSRLLSDRFSAERPKGSFSTLEIQRTEQGDSAMYLCSSSLRGYEKLFFGSGTQLSVL.

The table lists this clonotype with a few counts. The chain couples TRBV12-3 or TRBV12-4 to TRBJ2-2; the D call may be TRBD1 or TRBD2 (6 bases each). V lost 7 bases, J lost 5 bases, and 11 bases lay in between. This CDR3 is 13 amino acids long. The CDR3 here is CASTLGGTGELFF. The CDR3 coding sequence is TGTGCCAGCACCCTAGGGGGGACCGGGGAGCTGTTTTTT.

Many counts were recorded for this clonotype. Here the CDR3 reads CATISGGTYEQYF. In DNA form, the CDR3 reads TGTGCCACCATAAGCGGGGGGACGTACGAGCAGTACTTC. The chain has TRBV6-2 or TRBV6-3 and TRBJ2-7, with 9 bases aligning to TRBD2. CDR1 MNHEY and CDR2 SVGEGT come from the germline V gene. This CDR3 has 13 residues. Unmatched junction bases numbered 8, after V lost 10 bases and J lost 4 bases.

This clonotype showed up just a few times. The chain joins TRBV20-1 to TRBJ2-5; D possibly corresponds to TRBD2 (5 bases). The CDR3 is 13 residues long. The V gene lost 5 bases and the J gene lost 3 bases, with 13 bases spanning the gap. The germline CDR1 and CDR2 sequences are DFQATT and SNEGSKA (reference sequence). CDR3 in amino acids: CSAQREWEETQYF. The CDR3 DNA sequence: TGCAGTGCTCAAAGGGAGTGGGAAGAGACCCAGTACTTC.

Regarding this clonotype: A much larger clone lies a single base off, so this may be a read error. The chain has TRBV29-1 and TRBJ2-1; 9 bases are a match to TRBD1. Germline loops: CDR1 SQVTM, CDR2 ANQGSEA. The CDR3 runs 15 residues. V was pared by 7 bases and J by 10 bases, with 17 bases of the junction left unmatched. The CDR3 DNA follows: TGCAGCGCCCGATACGGACAGGGGCCAGTTGGGGAGCAGTTCTTC. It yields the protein CSARYGQGPVGEQFF.

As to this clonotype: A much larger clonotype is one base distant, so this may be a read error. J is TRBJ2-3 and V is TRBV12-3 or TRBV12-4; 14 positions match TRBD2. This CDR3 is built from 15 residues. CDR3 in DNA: TGTGCCAGCAGGGGGACTAGCGGGGGCACAGATGCGCAGTATTTT. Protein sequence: CASRGTSGGTDAQYF.

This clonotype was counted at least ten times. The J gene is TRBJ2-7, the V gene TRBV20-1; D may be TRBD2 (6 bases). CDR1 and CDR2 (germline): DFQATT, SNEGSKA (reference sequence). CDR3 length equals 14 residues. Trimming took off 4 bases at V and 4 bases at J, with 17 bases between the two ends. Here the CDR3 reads CSATSTRRAYEQYF. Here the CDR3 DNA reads TGCAGTGCTACCTCGACCAGGAGGGCTTACGAGCAGTACTTC.

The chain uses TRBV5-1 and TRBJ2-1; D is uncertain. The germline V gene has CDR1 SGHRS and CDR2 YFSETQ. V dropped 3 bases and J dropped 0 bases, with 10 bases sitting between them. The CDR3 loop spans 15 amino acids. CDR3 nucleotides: TGCGCCAGCAGCTCTGACGTAAGCTCCTACAATGAGCAGTTCTTC. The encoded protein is CASSSDVSSYNEQFF.

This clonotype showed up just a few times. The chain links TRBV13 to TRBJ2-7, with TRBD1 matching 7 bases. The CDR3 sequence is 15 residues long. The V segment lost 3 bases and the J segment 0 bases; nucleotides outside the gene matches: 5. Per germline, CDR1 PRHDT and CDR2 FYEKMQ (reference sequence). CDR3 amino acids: CASSFPGQNSYEQYF. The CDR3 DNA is TGTGCCAGCAGCTTTCCGGGACAGAACTCCTACGAGCAGTACTTC.

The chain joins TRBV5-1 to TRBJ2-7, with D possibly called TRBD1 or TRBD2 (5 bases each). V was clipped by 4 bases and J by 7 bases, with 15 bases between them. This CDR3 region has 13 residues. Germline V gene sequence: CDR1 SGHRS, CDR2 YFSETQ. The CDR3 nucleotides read TGCGCCAGCAGCCGGGGACCAGACGATGAGCAGTACTTC. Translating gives CASSRGPDDEQYF.

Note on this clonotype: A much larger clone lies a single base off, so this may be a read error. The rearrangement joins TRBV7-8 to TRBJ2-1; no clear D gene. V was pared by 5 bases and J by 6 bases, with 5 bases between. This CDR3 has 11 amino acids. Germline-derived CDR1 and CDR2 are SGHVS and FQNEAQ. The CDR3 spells CASSRSNEQFF. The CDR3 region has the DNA TGTGCCAGCAGCCGGAGCAATGAGCAGTTCTTC.

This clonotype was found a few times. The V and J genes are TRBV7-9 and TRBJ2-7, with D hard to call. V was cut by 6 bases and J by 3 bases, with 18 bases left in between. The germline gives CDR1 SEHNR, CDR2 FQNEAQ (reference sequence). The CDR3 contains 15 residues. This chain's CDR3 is CASSPLGSINYEQYF. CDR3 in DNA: TGTGCCAGCAGTCCTTTGGGTTCGATAAACTACGAGCAGTACTTC.

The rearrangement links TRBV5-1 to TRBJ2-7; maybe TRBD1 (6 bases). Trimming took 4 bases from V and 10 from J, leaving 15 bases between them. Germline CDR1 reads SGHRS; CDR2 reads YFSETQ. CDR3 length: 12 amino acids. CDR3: CASSQNRDTQYF. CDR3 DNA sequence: TGCGCCAGCAGCCAGAACCGGGACACCCAGTACTTC. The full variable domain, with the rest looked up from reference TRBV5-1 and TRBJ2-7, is KAGVTQTPRYLIKTRGQQVTLSCSPISGHRSVSWYQQTPGQGLQFLFEYFSETQRNKGNFPGRFSGRQFSNSRSEMNVSTLELGDSALYLCASSQNRDTQYFGPGTRLTVT.

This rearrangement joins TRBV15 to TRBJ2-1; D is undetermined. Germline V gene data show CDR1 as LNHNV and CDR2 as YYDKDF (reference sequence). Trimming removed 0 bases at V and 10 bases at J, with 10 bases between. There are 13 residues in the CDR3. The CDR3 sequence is CATSRDVHTEQFF. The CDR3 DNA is TGTGCCACCAGCAGAGATGTGCATACGGAGCAGTTCTTC.

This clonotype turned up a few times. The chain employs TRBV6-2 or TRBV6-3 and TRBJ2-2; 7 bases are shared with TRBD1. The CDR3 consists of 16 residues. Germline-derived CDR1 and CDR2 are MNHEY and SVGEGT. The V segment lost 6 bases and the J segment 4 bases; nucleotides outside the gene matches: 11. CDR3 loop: CASRPTRGTGTGELFF. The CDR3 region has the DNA TGTGCCAGCAGACCGACCAGGGGGACGGGCACCGGGGAGCTGTTTTTT.

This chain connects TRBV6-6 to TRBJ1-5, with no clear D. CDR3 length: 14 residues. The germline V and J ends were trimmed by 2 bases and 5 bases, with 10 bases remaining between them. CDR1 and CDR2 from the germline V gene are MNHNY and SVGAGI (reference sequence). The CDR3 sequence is CASSYGLSYQPQHF. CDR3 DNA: TGTGCCAGCAGTTACGGCCTGTCGTATCAGCCCCAGCATTTT.

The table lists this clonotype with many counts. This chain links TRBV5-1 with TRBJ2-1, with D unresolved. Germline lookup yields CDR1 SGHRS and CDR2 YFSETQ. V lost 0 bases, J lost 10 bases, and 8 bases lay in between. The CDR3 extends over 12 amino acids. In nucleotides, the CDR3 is TGCGCCAGCAGCTTGGCCCTGGAAGAGCAGTTCTTC. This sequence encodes CASSLALEEQFF.

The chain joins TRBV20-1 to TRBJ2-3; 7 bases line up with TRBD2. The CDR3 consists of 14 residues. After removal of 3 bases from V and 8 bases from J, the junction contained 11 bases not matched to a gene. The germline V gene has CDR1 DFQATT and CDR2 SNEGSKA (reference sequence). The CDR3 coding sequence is TGCAGTGCTAGTGTGCCGGGGGGTGGGGGTACGCAGTATTTT. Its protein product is CSASVPGGGGTQYF.

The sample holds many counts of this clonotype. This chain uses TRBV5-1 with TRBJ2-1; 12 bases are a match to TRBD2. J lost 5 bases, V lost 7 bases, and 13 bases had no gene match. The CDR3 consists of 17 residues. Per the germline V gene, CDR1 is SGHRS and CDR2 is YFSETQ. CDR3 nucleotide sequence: TGCGCCAGCGCCTCTACTAGCGGGGGGAGTTACAACAATGAGCAGTTCTTC. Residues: CASASTSGGSYNNEQFF.

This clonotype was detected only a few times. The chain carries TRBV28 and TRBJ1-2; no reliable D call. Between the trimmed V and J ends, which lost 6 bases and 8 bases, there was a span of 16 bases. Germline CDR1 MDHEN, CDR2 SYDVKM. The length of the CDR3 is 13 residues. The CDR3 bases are TGTGCCAGCAGGGAGGTGGGTAATTACGGCTACACCTTC. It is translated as CASREVGNYGYTF.

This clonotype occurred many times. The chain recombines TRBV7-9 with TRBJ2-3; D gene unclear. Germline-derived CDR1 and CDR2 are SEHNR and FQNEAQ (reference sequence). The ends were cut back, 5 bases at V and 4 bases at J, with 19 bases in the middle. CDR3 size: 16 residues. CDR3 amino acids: CASSLTVGISPDTQYF. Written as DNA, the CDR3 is TGTGCCAGCAGCCTCACGGTGGGGATAAGCCCAGATACGCAGTATTTT.

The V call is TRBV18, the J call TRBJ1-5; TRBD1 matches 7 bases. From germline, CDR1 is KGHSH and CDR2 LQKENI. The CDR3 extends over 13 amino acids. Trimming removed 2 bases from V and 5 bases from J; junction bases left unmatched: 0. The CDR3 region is CASSPGTDQPQHF. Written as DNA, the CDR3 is TGTGCCAGCTCACCAGGGACAGATCAGCCCCAGCATTTT.

The chain's CDR3 is CASSLGVGRAKNIQYF. The CDR3 region has the DNA TGTGCCAGCAGCTTGGGTGTAGGGCGGGCCAAAAACATTCAGTACTTC. V and J are TRBV5-6 and TRBJ2-7; D is unclear. Matching the DNA end better, TRBJ2-4 makes the J call doubtful. CDR1 and CDR2 (germline): SGHDT, YYEEEE. The CDR3 spans 16 residues.

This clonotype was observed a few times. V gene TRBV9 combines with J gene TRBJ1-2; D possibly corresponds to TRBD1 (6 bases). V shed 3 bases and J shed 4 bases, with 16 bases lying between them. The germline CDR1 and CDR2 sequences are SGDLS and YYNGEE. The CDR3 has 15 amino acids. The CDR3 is CASSAGGLPLYGYTF. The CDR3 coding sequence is TGTGCCAGCAGCGCGGGGGGGCTGCCTCTCTATGGCTACACCTTC.